This T cell receptor (beta chain) was profiled in a study of early T cells in non-severe SARS-CoV-2 infection. Each cDNA molecule carried a unique molecular identifier. Each CDR3 protein gets one entry after TCRdb re-called the 5' RACE reads with MiXCR. The table lists around 82,000 distinct CDR3 sequences, approximately 12% of them singletons, with about 3.4% in the top ten. As to this clonotype: A clone one base away is much larger, so this may be a read error.

This TCR was sampled from an adult who was a healthcare worker with PCR-confirmed SARS-CoV-2 infection or an uninfected control (not recorded which). The sample taken for sequencing was whole blood.

The CDR3 here is CASSRGPGTGEVPLQYF. The CDR3 DNA reads TGTGCCAGCAGTCGAGGGCCTGGGACAGGGGAAGTCCCCCTCCAGTATTTT. The chain is built from TRBV12-3 or TRBV12-4 and TRBJ2-3, with TRBD1 matching over 10 bases. This CDR3 is built from 17 residues. The V gene end was trimmed by 5 bases and the J gene end by 12 bases; junction bases not matched to a gene: 20.